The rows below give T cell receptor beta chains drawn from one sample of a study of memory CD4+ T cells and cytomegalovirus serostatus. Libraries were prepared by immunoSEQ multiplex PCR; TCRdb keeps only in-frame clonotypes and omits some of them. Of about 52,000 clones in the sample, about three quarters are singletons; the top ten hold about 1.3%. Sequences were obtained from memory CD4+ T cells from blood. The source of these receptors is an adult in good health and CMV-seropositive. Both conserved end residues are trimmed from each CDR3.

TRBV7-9,ASSSRQGLSGNTIY
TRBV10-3,AISDGNTNEKLF
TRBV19,ASSSTGDLSGYT
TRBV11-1,ASSRRTSGYNEQF
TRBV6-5,ASSYSTMQPSL
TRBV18,ASSPLLQARTYEQY
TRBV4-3,ASSQEPGRETQY
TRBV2,ASKEQRAEAF
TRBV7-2,ASSLAGRQETQY
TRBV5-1,ASSRASGLPSGEQY
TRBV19,ASSIAGTGKSPLH
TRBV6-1,ASSRNSPLH
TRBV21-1,ASSGWGQGNEKLF
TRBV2,ASSGGLPGQPQH
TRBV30,AWSVGYEQY
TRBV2,ASRAGGRNTEAF
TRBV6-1,ASSEGIHTEAF
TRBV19,ASSIFHSGDQPQH
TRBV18,ASSPLGGTEAF
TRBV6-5,ASRATGLAEYEQY
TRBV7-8,ASSPSRTKETQY
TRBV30,AWKEGRSTEAF
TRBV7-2,ASSDKTNYGYT
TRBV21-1,ASSKAGDCTDTQY
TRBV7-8,ASSLAGTSGRARNEQF